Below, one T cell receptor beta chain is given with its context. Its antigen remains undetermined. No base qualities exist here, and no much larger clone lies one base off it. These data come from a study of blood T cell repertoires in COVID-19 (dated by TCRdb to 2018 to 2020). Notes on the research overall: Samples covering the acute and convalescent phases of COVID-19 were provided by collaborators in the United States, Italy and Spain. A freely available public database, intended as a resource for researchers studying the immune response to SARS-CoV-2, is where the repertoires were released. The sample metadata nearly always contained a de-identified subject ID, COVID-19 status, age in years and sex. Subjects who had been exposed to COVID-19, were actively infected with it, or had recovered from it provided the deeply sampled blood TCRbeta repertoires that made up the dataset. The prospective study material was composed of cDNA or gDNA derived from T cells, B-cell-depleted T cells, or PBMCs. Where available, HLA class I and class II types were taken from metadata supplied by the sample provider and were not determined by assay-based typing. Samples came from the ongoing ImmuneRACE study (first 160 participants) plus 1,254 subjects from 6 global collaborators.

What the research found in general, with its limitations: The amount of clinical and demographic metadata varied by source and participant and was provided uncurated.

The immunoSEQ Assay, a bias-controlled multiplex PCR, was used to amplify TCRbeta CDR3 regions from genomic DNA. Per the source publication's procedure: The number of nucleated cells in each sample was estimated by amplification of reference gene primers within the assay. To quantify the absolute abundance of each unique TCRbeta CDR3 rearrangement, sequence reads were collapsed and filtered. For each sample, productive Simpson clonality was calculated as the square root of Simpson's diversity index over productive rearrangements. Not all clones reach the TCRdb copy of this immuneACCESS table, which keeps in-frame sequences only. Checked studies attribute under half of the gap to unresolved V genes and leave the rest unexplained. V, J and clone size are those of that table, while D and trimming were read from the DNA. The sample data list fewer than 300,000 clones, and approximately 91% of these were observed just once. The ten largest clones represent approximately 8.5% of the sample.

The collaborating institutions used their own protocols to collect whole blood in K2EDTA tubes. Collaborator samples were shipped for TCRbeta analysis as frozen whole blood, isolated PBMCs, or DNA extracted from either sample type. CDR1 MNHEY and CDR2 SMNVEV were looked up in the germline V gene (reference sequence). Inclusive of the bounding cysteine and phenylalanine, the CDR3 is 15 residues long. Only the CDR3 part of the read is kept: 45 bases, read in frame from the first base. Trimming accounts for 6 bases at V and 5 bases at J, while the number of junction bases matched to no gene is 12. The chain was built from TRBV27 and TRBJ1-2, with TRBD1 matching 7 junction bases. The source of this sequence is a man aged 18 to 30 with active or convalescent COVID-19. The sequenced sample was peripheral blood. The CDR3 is CASRLGSGGKYGYTF. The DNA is TGTGCCAGCAGGCTAGGATCAGGGGGGAAATATGGCTACACCTTC.